This is a list of T cell receptor beta chains from one sample in a study of cytomegalovirus exposure and HLA in healthy donors. Assay used: immunoSEQ multiplex PCR; TCRdb lists only in-frame clones, some missing. The sample comprises around 150,000 clones, 75% to 80% of which are singletons, and roughly 2% rests with the top ten. Specimen: PBMCs. The receptors originated from a man aged 25 to 40 in good health and CMV-seronegative. The CDR3 runs from the conserved cysteine through the conserved F or W. A D gene is named only where the DNA matches it firmly. A clone size is listed for some rows: how often the clone was seen (once, few, many), or a class if it is expanded.

d_gene,v_gene,abundance,j_gene,len,CDR3nt,CDR3aa
TRBD1,TRBV10-3,once,TRBJ2-7,13,TGTGCCATCAGTGATAACAGGGGCCACGAGCAGTACTTC,CAISDNRGHEQYF
TRBD1,TRBV27,-,TRBJ2-1,12,TGTGCCATTGGACAGGGAGGCAATGAGCAGTTCTTC,CAIGQGGNEQFF
-,TRBV5-6,-,TRBJ2-1,12,TGTGCCAGCAGCTTGCCTAGGAATGAGCAGTTCTTC,CASSLPRNEQFF
TRBD1,TRBV5-1,-,TRBJ1-4,17,TGCGCCAGCAGCTTGGATGACAGGGCTCCTCTTAATGAAAAACTGTTTTTT,CASSLDDRAPLNEKLFF
-,TRBV7-3,-,TRBJ2-3,16,TGTGCCAGCAGCTTAACAGGGCAGGGGTTGCCAGATACGCAGTATTTT,CASSLTGQGLPDTQYF
TRBD2,TRBV4-1,-,TRBJ2-7,17,TGCGCCAGCAGCCAAGAGGATGGAGCGGGAGGGACCTACGAGCAGTACTTC,CASSQEDGAGGTYEQYF
TRBD2,TRBV27,few,TRBJ2-7,14,TGTGCCAGCTCCATAGCGGGGACGCCCTACGAGCAGTACTTC,CASSIAGTPYEQYF
-,TRBV11-3,few,TRBJ2-1,13,TGTGCCAGCAGCTTTCGAAGGGGGAATGAGCAGTTCTTC,CASSFRRGNEQFF
-,TRBV9,-,TRBJ2-7,16,TGTGCCAGCAGCCCCCTAATGGGAGTCGAAGGCTACGAGCAGTACTTC,CASSPLMGVEGYEQYF
TRBD1,TRBV25-1,many,TRBJ1-5,12,TGTGCCAGCAGGACAGGGGATCAGCCCCAGCATTTT,CASRTGDQPQHF
TRBD1,TRBV6-5,-,TRBJ1-5,13,TGTGCCAGCAGTGAGGACAGGGGTCAGCCCCAGCATTTT,CASSEDRGQPQHF
-,TRBV7-9,-,TRBJ2-2,15,TGTGCCAGCAGCAACCCCGGGAGCGGGTACGGGGAGCTGTTTTTT,CASSNPGSGYGELFF
TRBD1,TRBV27,-,TRBJ2-1,14,TGTGCCAGCAGTTTACAGGGGACAGACAATGAGCAGTTCTTC,CASSLQGTDNEQFF
TRBD1,TRBV2,-,TRBJ1-5,13,TGTGCCAGCAATCAGGGGGCCTGGCAGCCCCAGCATTTT,CASNQGAWQPQHF
TRBD2,TRBV28,few,TRBJ2-7,17,TGTGCCAGCAGTTCCCCCCGTTTAGGGAGGGCATCCTACGAGCAGTACTTC,CASSSPRLGRASYEQYF
TRBD1,TRBV29-1,-,TRBJ1-5,13,TGCAGCGTTGGATCCCAGGGGGACCAGCCCCAGCATTTT,CSVGSQGDQPQHF
TRBD1,TRBV2,few,TRBJ2-7,14,TGTGCCAGCAGTGACCAGGGGGCCTCCTACGAGCAGTACTTC,CASSDQGASYEQYF
-,TRBV27,few,TRBJ2-1,15,TGTGCCAGCAGTTCTCTGGACAGCGCCTACAATGAGCAGTTCTTC,CASSSLDSAYNEQFF
-,TRBV7-6,-,TRBJ2-7,15,TGTGCCAGCAGCTTAAGGACAGTAGGATTTGAAGAGCAGTACTTC,CASSLRTVGFEEQYF
TRBD1,TRBV7-6,-,TRBJ2-3,14,TGTGCCAGCAGCATCGGGACAGAGAGAGATACGCAGTATTTT,CASSIGTERDTQYF
-,TRBV2,-,TRBJ2-5,12,TGTGCCAGCAGTGCAGGGTTTGGGACCCAGTACTTC,CASSAGFGTQYF
-,TRBV28,-,TRBJ2-7,17,TGTGCCAGCAGTTCCCTACGACAGCCGCCTTACTCCTACGAGCAGTACTTC,CASSSLRQPPYSYEQYF
-,TRBV20-1,-,TRBJ2-7,11,TGCAGTGCTAGTCTAGTGGGCGAGCAGTACTTC,CSASLVGEQYF
-,TRBV10-3,-,TRBJ2-5,19,TGTGCCATCAGTGAGTCGGGTGCGGGGATGGACCCCAGTACGGAGACCCAGTACTTC,CAISESGAGMDPSTETQYF
TRBD1,TRBV7-6,few,TRBJ2-1,16,TGTGCCAGCAGCTTAGGGACAGGAAACCCCCAGTTTGAGCAGTTCTTC,CASSLGTGNPQFEQFF
-,TRBV2,few,TRBJ2-7,15,TGTGCCAGCAGTGAAGAGGTGGGAGTTGGCTACGAGCAGTACTTC,CASSEEVGVGYEQYF
-,TRBV29-1,-,TRBJ1-1,13,TGCAGCGTTGAAGTCAGGGCAGGGGCTGAAGCTTTCTTT,CSVEVRAGAEAFF
-,TRBV19,-,TRBJ1-2,13,TGTGCCAGTAGTTCCCAGGGATGGGATGGCTACACCTTC,CASSSQGWDGYTF
-,TRBV6-1,-,TRBJ2-7,13,TGTGCCAGCAGTGAAGCGCAAAGGGGCGAGCAGTACTTC,CASSEAQRGEQYF
-,TRBV6-1,-,TRBJ2-2,10,TGTGCCAGCTTCGGCGGGGAGCTGTTTTTT,CASFGGELFF
TRBD1,TRBV2,-,TRBJ1-1,14,TGTGCCAGCAATATACAGGGGGGGTACACTGAAGCTTTCTTT,CASNIQGGYTEAFF
-,TRBV11-3,-,TRBJ2-3,13,TGTGCCAGCAGCACCACAGGGACAGATACGCAGTATTTT,CASSTTGTDTQYF
-,TRBV27,-,TRBJ1-1,14,TGTGCCAGCAGTTTAGGGCATTCGAAGACTGAAGCTTTCTTT,CASSLGHSKTEAFF
TRBD1,TRBV4-1,once,TRBJ1-2,15,TGCGCCAGCAGCCAAGACGGGACAGGGTTCGGTGGCTACACCTTC,CASSQDGTGFGGYTF
-,TRBV30,few,TRBJ1-1,14,TGTGCCTGGAGTGTCGGAGGGACCTCCACTGAAGCTTTCTTT,CAWSVGGTSTEAFF
TRBD1,TRBV6-1,few,TRBJ1-2,15,TGTGCCAGCAGTGAAGGGGCGGGACAGAACTATGGCTACACCTTC,CASSEGAGQNYGYTF
-,TRBV30,-,TRBJ1-2,14,TGTGCCTGGATGGTGTGGGGAGTACACTATGGCTACACCTTC,CAWMVWGVHYGYTF
-,TRBV27,-,TRBJ1-1,15,TGTGCCAGCAGTTTACAGGCAGCCGTGAACACTGAAGCTTTCTTT,CASSLQAAVNTEAFF
-,TRBV19,few,TRBJ2-7,15,TGTGCCAGTAGTATCTGGGGACAAGCTATTTACGAGCAGTACTTC,CASSIWGQAIYEQYF
-,TRBV6-5,-,TRBJ1-1,15,TGTGCCAGCAGTTACTCGCAAAGAGGAAGAGCTGAAGCTTTCTTT,CASSYSQRGRAEAFF
TRBD2,TRBV2,few,TRBJ2-7,15,TGTGCCAGCAGTGAAGGACTAGCGGGAGGGCTAGCGCAGTACTTC,CASSEGLAGGLAQYF
-,TRBV2,-,TRBJ1-1,14,TGTGCCAGCCTGGCCCGGGATCCCCGCACTGAAGCTTTCTTT,CASLARDPRTEAFF
-,TRBV7-3,-,TRBJ2-7,15,TGTGCCAGCAGCCCGTGGACCGGGGGAACCTACGAGCAGTACTTC,CASSPWTGGTYEQYF
-,TRBV10-1,-,TRBJ2-5,14,TGCGCCAGCAGTGAGTCGACGTCAGGAGAGACCCAGTACTTC,CASSESTSGETQYF
-,TRBV7-9,few,TRBJ2-1,16,TGTGCCAGCAGCCTCCCGGGTCCTCCTTTGCGCAATGAGCAGTTCTTC,CASSLPGPPLRNEQFF
-,TRBV7-6,-,TRBJ2-3,15,TGTGCCAGCAGCCCGTTCCTAGGAGATGAGGATACGCAGTATTTT,CASSPFLGDEDTQYF
TRBD2,TRBV18,few,TRBJ2-3,15,TGTGCCAGCTCACCTAGCGGGGCAGGGAGAGATACGCAGTATTTT,CASSPSGAGRDTQYF
-,TRBV19,-,TRBJ1-5,15,TGTGCCTCTACGGGTCAGGGGAACCTTAATCAGCCCCAGCATTTT,CASTGQGNLNQPQHF
TRBD1,TRBV5-1,-,TRBJ2-5,15,TGCGCCAGCAGCTCTCAGGGGGCGTCCCAAGAGACCCAGTACTTC,CASSSQGASQETQYF
-,TRBV5-1,few,TRBJ2-7,13,TGCGCCAGCAAGCCTAGCAGCTTTGGCGAGCAGTACTTC,CASKPSSFGEQYF
TRBD1,TRBV4-2,-,TRBJ2-7,14,TGTGCCAGCAGCCACCTGGGACAGTCCTACGAGCAGTACTTC,CASSHLGQSYEQYF
-,TRBV4-1,-,TRBJ1-3,18,TGCGCCAGCAGCCCGACGCGACGGGCCCCGGAGGGTGGAAACACCATATATTTT,CASSPTRRAPEGGNTIYF